The clone carrying this T cell receptor beta chain came up once. Profiled with immunoSEQ multiplex PCR; TCRdb holds only in-frame clones, not every one. The data contain over 65,000 clones, 85% to 90% of them seen just once; the ten biggest clones take up 1.1%. Germline V CDR1 and CDR2: LNHNV, YYDKDF (reference sequence). This CDR3 contains 19 residues. V shed 3 bases and J 0 bases; nucleotides not matched to a gene: 14. These data come from a study of blood T cell repertoires in COVID-19. Study information: Whether acute or convalescent, the COVID-19 samples came from the United States, Italy and Spain. The cDNA or gDNA used as material had been derived from T cells, B-cell-depleted T cells, or PBMCs.

The receptor was derived from a human donor in a cohort sampled during active COVID-19. Sequenced material: peripheral blood. V is TRBV15 and J is TRBJ2-1, with TRBD2 matching over 7 bases. The CDR3 here is CATSRDGGDRGSSYNEQFF. CDR3 bases: TGTGCCACCAGCAGGGATGGGGGGGATCGAGGGAGCTCCTACAATGAGCAGTTCTTC. Supplemented by reference TRBV15 and TRBJ2-1, the full variable domain reads DAMVIQNPRYQVTQFGKPVTLSCSQTLNHNVMYWYQQKSSQAPKLLFHYYDKDFNNEADTPDNFQSRRPNTSFCFLDIRSPGLGDTAMYLCATSRDGGDRGSSYNEQFFGPGTRLTVL.